This T cell receptor beta chain was recovered during a study of control samples from healthy donors and cancer patients. Germline V gene data show CDR1 as MGHRA and CDR2 as YSYEKL. This CDR3 contains 14 residues. The junction had 3 bases not matched to a gene; V was cut back by 4 bases and J by 3 bases. Clones were sequenced by immunoSEQ multiplex PCR, and TCRdb holds only the in-frame ones, with some missing. The sample has about 170,000 clones, over 85% seen once. This TCR was recovered from a woman in her sixties in good health. The sample was blood. This chain uses TRBV4-1 with TRBJ1-5; TRBD1 matches at 7 bases. In DNA form, the CDR3 reads TGCGCCAGCAGCCTCGGGACAGACAATCAGCCCCAGCATTTT. As protein: CASSLGTDNQPQHF.